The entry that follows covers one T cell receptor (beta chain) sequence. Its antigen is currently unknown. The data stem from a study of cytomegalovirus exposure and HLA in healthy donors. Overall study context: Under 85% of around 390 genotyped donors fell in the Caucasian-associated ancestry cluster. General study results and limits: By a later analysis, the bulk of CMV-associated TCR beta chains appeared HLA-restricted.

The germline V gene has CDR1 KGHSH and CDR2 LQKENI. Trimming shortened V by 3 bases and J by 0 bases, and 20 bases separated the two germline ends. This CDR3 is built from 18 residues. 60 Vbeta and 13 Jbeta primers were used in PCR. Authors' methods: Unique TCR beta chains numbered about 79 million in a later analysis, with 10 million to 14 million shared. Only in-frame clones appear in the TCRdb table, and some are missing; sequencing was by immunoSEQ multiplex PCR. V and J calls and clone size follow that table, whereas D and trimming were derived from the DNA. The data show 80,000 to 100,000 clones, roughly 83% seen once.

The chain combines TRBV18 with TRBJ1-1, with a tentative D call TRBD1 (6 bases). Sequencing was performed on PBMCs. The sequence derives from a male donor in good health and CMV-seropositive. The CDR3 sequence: CASSPGQGFGQLNTEAFF. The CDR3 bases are TGTGCCAGCTCACCGGGTCAGGGTTTCGGACAGTTGAACACTGAAGCTTTCTTT.